This is a list of T cell receptor beta chains from one sample in a study of blood T cell repertoires in COVID-19. The data were produced by immunoSEQ multiplex PCR, yet TCRdb's version contains in-frame clones alone and is incomplete. The table lists some 110,000 clones, around 78% of them singletons, with under 8% in the top ten. Source material: peripheral blood. These receptors all stem from a man at least 80 years old with COVID-19, enrolled during active disease. The CDR3 runs from the conserved cysteine through the conserved F or W. D genes are given only for firm matches. Only some rows state a clone size, as once, few, many or a class for expanded clones.

>TRBD2|-|TRBV2|TRBJ2-1
CASSPSPGRPNNEQFF
TGTGCCAGCAGCCCCTCCCCCGGGAGGCCCAACAATGAGCAGTTCTTC
>-|-|TRBV5-1|TRBJ1-3
CASSLDSPGNTIYF
TGCGCCAGCAGTCTCGACAGTCCTGGAAACACCATATATTTT
>-|-|TRBV6-1|TRBJ1-1
CASSEYGGEAFF
TGTGCCAGCAGTGAATATGGAGGTGAAGCTTTCTTT
>-|-|TRBV18|TRBJ1-5
CASSPSGQPQHF
TGTGCCAGCTCACCATCAGGTCAGCCCCAGCATTTT
>-|-|TRBV9|TRBJ2-3
CASSGLLGRVTDTQYF
TGTGCCAGCAGCGGACTACTAGGTCGGGTCACAGATACGCAGTATTTT
>TRBD2|-|TRBV28|TRBJ2-1
CASSPLAGKAQSYNEQFF
TGTGCCAGCAGTCCGTTAGCGGGAAAAGCTCAATCCTACAATGAGCAGTTCTTC
>TRBD1|-|TRBV28|TRBJ2-2
CASSSPEGAFANTGELFF
TGTGCCAGCAGTTCCCCTGAGGGGGCCTTTGCAAACACCGGGGAGCTGTTTTTT
>TRBD2|-|TRBV7-2|TRBJ2-1
CASSPIGGGSYNEQFF
TGTGCCAGCAGCCCTATCGGGGGGGGTTCCTACAATGAGCAGTTCTTC
>-|-|TRBV5-1|TRBJ2-3
CASSLTSRDTQYF
TGCGCCAGCAGCTTAACTAGCCGTGATACGCAGTATTTT
>TRBD2|-|TRBV7-3|TRBJ2-2
CASSPRGGSNTGELFF
TGTGCCAGCAGCCCACGGGGGGGGTCGAACACCGGGGAGCTGTTTTTT
>-|-|TRBV19|TRBJ1-2
CASSDTGQLGYTF
TGTGCCAGTAGTGACACAGGACAGCTTGGCTACACCTTC
>-|-|TRBV11-2|TRBJ1-1
CASSLVQLTEAFF
TGTGCCAGCAGCTTAGTGCAACTCACTGAAGCTTTCTTT
>TRBD2|-|TRBV2|TRBJ2-5
CASGGRTSAQETQYF
TGTGCCAGCGGCGGCAGGACTAGCGCGCAAGAGACCCAGTACTTC
>-|-|TRBV5-6|TRBJ1-4
CASSFFAGAVNEKLFF
TGTGCCAGCAGCTTTTTCGCAGGGGCGGTAAATGAAAAACTGTTTTTT
>TRBD2|few|TRBV15|TRBJ2-7
CATSSERELYYEQYF
TGTGCCACCAGCAGTGAGCGGGAGCTGTACTACGAGCAGTACTTC
>TRBD1|-|TRBV2|TRBJ1-5
CASSLGGLQPQHF
TGTGCCAGCAGTTTAGGGGGCCTTCAGCCCCAGCATTTT
>TRBD2|-|TRBV12-3/TRBV12-4|TRBJ2-7
CASSFSGRGEQYF
TGTGCCAGCAGTTTTAGCGGGAGGGGCGAGCAGTACTTC
>-|few|TRBV2|TRBJ1-5
CASSELGANQPQHF
TGTGCCAGCAGTGAATTGGGGGCGAATCAGCCCCAGCATTTT
>-|-|TRBV2|TRBJ1-5
CASSRGPNQPQHF
TGTGCCAGCAGTAGGGGCCCCAATCAGCCCCAGCATTTT
>-|-|TRBV28|TRBJ2-2
CASGGAGAVSTGELFF
TGTGCCAGTGGGGGGGCGGGGGCGGTAAGCACCGGGGAGCTGTTTTTT
>-|-|TRBV7-8|TRBJ1-2
CASSLEQLSGYTF
TGTGCCAGCAGCTTAGAACAGTTGAGCGGCTACACCTTC
>TRBD2|-|TRBV4-2|TRBJ2-7
CASSHLAGGKYEQYF
TGTGCCAGCAGCCACCTAGCGGGAGGGAAATACGAGCAGTACTTC
>TRBD2|-|TRBV7-2|TRBJ2-2
CASSSSGRWTGELFF
TGTGCCAGCAGCTCTAGCGGGAGGTGGACCGGGGAGCTGTTTTTT
>-|-|TRBV2|TRBJ1-1
CASNPTGFENTEAFF
TGTGCCAGCAACCCCACAGGGTTCGAGAACACTGAAGCTTTCTTT
>-|-|TRBV5-5|TRBJ2-7
CASSYSQGSYEQYF
TGTGCCAGCAGCTACTCACAGGGTTCCTACGAGCAGTACTTC
>-|-|TRBV13|TRBJ1-3
CASSPRTGNTIYF
TGTGCCAGCAGCCCGAGGACTGGAAACACCATATATTTT
>TRBD2|-|TRBV4-1|TRBJ2-3
CASSQGPASGPTDTQYF
TGCGCCAGCAGCCAAGGGCCCGCTAGCGGACCCACAGATACGCAGTATTTT
>TRBD2|once|TRBV10-3|TRBJ2-4
CAISEGTSPKGQYF
TGTGCCATCAGTGAGGGGACTAGTCCTAAGGGGCAGTACTTC
>-|-|TRBV29-1|TRBJ2-3
CSVAVTITDTQYF
TGCAGCGTCGCGGTAACAATCACAGATACGCAGTATTTT
>-|few|TRBV14|TRBJ2-2
CASSQNPGTGELFF
TGTGCCAGCAGCCAAAATCCGGGGACCGGGGAGCTGTTTTTT
>-|-|TRBV28|TRBJ2-3
CASSLPDSSDTQYF
TGTGCCAGCAGTTTACCGGACTCGTCAGATACGCAGTATTTT
>-|-|TRBV20-1|TRBJ1-2
CSASPQGTNYGYTF
TGCAGTGCTAGTCCTCAGGGGACTAACTATGGCTACACCTTC
>TRBD2|-|TRBV20-1|TRBJ2-1
CSASGGRAAYNEQFF
TGCAGTGCTAGTGGCGGGAGGGCCGCCTACAATGAGCAGTTCTTC
>-|-|TRBV15|TRBJ2-7
CATSRDHGADEQYF
TGTGCCACCAGCAGAGATCATGGGGCCGACGAGCAGTACTTC
>-|-|TRBV28|TRBJ1-2
CASSLEGYGYTF
TGTGCCAGCAGTTTAGAGGGCTATGGCTACACCTTC
>TRBD2|few|TRBV4-1|TRBJ2-3
CASSQSVREGTDTQYF
TGCGCCAGCAGCCAATCTGTGCGGGAGGGCACAGATACGCAGTATTTT
>-|-|TRBV6-5|TRBJ1-1
CASRRTQNTEAFF
TGTGCCAGCAGGCGGACACAAAACACTGAAGCTTTCTTT
>TRBD1|few|TRBV6-5|TRBJ1-6
CASGTDYNSPLHF
TGTGCCAGCGGGACAGACTATAATTCACCCCTCCACTTT
>TRBD1|once|TRBV9|TRBJ1-2
CASSTGTGESYTF
TGTGCCAGCAGCACCGGGACAGGGGAAAGCTACACCTTC
>-|-|TRBV2|TRBJ2-3
CASSHPGLRHTTDTQYF
TGTGCCAGCAGTCACCCGGGACTGCGACACACCACAGATACGCAGTATTTT
>-|-|TRBV28|TRBJ1-4
CASSKGQSNEKLFF
TGTGCCAGCAGTAAAGGACAGTCTAATGAAAAACTGTTTTTT
>-|-|TRBV25-1|TRBJ2-1
CASRRVDEQFF
TGTGCCAGCCGCCGAGTGGATGAGCAGTTCTTC
>-|-|TRBV19|TRBJ2-1
CASSMRGSGAYNEQFF
TGTGCCAGTAGTATGCGCGGTAGCGGAGCCTACAATGAGCAGTTCTTC
>TRBD1|-|TRBV18|TRBJ1-1
CASSTGENTEAFF
TGTGCCAGCTCCACAGGGGAGAACACTGAAGCTTTCTTT
>TRBD1|-|TRBV5-1|TRBJ1-4
CASSRDRGPETEKLFF
TGCGCCAGCAGCCGGGACAGGGGGCCTGAAACTGAAAAACTGTTTTTT
>TRBD1|-|TRBV7-2|TRBJ1-3
CASSLGAQGNTIYF
TGTGCCAGCAGCTTAGGGGCACAGGGGAACACCATATATTTT
>-|-|TRBV5-5|TRBJ2-5
CASSLQGQETQYF
TGTGCCAGCAGCTTACAGGGCCAAGAGACCCAGTACTTC
>TRBD1|-|TRBV27|TRBJ1-6
CASSSSQGQDYNSPLHF
TGTGCCAGCAGTTCAAGCCAGGGACAGGATTATAATTCACCCCTCCACTTT
>TRBD1|-|TRBV5-6|TRBJ1-2
CASSRRQGLSGYTF
TGTGCCAGCAGCCGAAGACAGGGTTTAAGTGGCTACACCTTC
>-|-|TRBV27|TRBJ2-5
CASSRLVAFQETQYF
TGTGCCAGCAGTAGACTAGTAGCCTTCCAAGAGACCCAGTACTTC